These 28 T cell receptor beta chains share one sample of origin, sequenced in a study of T cells in Graves' hyperthyroidism and ophthalmopathy. RNA transcripts served as the template for amplifying TCR beta CDR3 regions. Researchers ran a first-round RT-PCR on the TCR CDR3 using the HTBI primer set. TCRdb reprocessed the multiplex PCR reads via MiXCR and lists one record per CDR3 protein. This sample yields around 300,000 distinct CDR3 sequences, of which 25% are seen a single time; roughly 24% belongs to the top ten. Source material: blood. These receptors all come from a man in his forties with Graves' hyperthyroidism that later progressed to Graves' ophthalmopathy.

The V call is TRBV2, the J call TRBJ2-5; D gene ambiguous. Trimming pared 7 bases from V and 2 bases from J, leaving 8 bases between. Germline V gene lookup returns CDR1 SNHLY and CDR2 FYNNEI. CDR3 length: 12 amino acids. The CDR3 here is CASMQIQETQYF. CDR3 in DNA: TGTGCCAGCATGCAGATACAAGAGACCCAGTACTTC.

This chain connects TRBV6-2 or TRBV6-3 to TRBJ2-5; 7 nucleotides match TRBD1. J gave up 5 bases and V 5 bases, and 8 bases lay outside the gene matches. The length of the CDR3 is 14 residues. In germline, CDR1 is MNHEY, CDR2 SVGEGT. Here the CDR3 reads CASSRQGSRETQYF. CDR3 coding DNA: TGTGCCAGCAGTCGACAGGGATCTCGCGAGACCCAGTACTTC.

The sample holds one count of this clonotype. The chain employs TRBV28 and TRBJ2-7; no definite D call. The CDR3 has 13 residues. Looked up from germline, CDR1 is MDHEN and CDR2 is SYDVKM. V lost 6 bases and J 3 bases, leaving 12 bases between the germline ends. The CDR3 DNA reads TGTGCCAGCAGCTTTAAGGGCGGCTACGAGCAGTACTTC. As protein: CASSFKGGYEQYF.

The sample holds one count of this clonotype. The chain couples TRBV6-5 to TRBJ2-2, with D possibly matching TRBD2 (6 bases). This CDR3 spans 17 amino acids. The V end lost 0 bases, the J end lost 10 bases, and 21 bases lay between the germline ends. The germline CDR1 and CDR2 sequences are MNHEY and SVGAGI. In nucleotides, the CDR3 is TGTGCCAGCAGTTACTCTCCGAGACTAGTTTCGGCCGAGGAGCTGTTTTTT. Protein product: CASSYSPRLVSAEELFF.

This chain links TRBV4-1 with TRBJ2-7; 10 bases are a match to TRBD2. The CDR3 covers 15 residues. The junction had 7 bases not matched to a gene; V was cut back by 0 bases and J by 8 bases. Looked up from germline, CDR1 is MGHRA and CDR2 is YSYEKL. The CDR3 region is CASSQESSGSLKQYF. In nucleotides, the CDR3 is TGCGCCAGCAGCCAAGAATCTAGCGGGAGCCTCAAGCAGTACTTC.

This clonotype was seen repeatedly, ten times or more. The rearrangement links TRBV12-3 or TRBV12-4 to TRBJ1-1, with no clear D. Deletions cut 6 bases from V and 9 bases from J, with 11 bases between. This CDR3 has 11 residues. The chain's CDR3 is CASRSDVKAFF. Here the CDR3 DNA reads TGTGCCAGCAGATCGGATGTAAAAGCTTTCTTT.

This clonotype was recorded once. This chain joins TRBV11-2 and TRBJ2-7; 7 nucleotides line up with TRBD1. The CDR3 runs to 14 residues. Germline-derived CDR1 and CDR2 are SGHAT and FQNNGV. Trimming at V came to 4 bases and at J to 4 bases, leaving 7 bases not matched to a gene. The CDR3 DNA reads as TGTGCCAGCAGCTCAGAGACAGGGTTGTACGAGCAGTACTTC. It specifies CASSSETGLYEQYF.

Ten or more counts support this clonotype. The V call is TRBV5-8, the J call TRBJ1-5, with D hard to call. In germline, CDR1 is SGHTS, CDR2 YDEGEE. Trimming cost V 0 bases and J 5 bases, with 6 bases left between them. This CDR3 is 13 amino acids long. The CDR3 region is CASSLGIYQPQHF. CDR3 DNA: TGTGCCAGCAGCTTGGGAATCTATCAGCCCCAGCATTTT.

This clonotype has a count of ten or more. V gene TRBV19 combines with J gene TRBJ2-5, with TRBD2 as a possible D gene (6 bases). The length of the CDR3 is 13 residues. Germline V lookup: CDR1 LNHDA, CDR2 SQIVND (reference sequence). The V end was cut by 2 bases, the J end by 5 bases, with 9 bases between. The CDR3 is CASSIYGGETQYF. The CDR3 DNA follows: TGTGCCAGTAGTATATATGGAGGGGAGACCCAGTACTTC.

This clonotype was seen only a few times. The genes are TRBV9 and TRBJ2-7; 9 nucleotides agree with TRBD1. There are 14 residues in the CDR3. Germline V gene data show CDR1 as SGDLS and CDR2 as YYNGEE. V lost 4 bases to trimming and J lost 3 bases; unmatched junction nucleotides: 5. In DNA form, the CDR3 reads TGTGCCAGCAGCTGGGACAGGGTCGGCTACGAGCAGTACTTC. As protein: CASSWDRVGYEQYF.

In its sample, this clonotype was seen many times. The chain links TRBV27 to TRBJ1-1; the match to TRBD1 covers 7 bases. V shed 8 bases and J 4 bases; nucleotides not matched to a gene: 13. Germline loops: CDR1 MNHEY, CDR2 SMNVEV (reference sequence). The CDR3 has 15 residues. The CDR3 reads CASVRPGGGGTEAFF. CDR3 DNA: TGTGCCAGCGTGCGCCCAGGGGGAGGGGGCACTGAAGCTTTCTTT.

The table lists this clonotype with many counts. The chain couples TRBV28 to TRBJ1-5; a possible D gene is TRBD1 (5 bases). The CDR3 contains 16 residues. The germline gives CDR1 MDHEN, CDR2 SYDVKM. V was cut by 11 bases and J by 0 bases, with 20 bases left in between. CDR3 protein: CASGAGPIHSNQPQHF. The CDR3 coding sequence is TGTGCCTCCGGGGCAGGGCCTATTCATAGCAATCAGCCCCAGCATTTT.

The chain joins TRBV6-5 to TRBJ1-2, with 11 bases aligning to TRBD1. Trimming took 2 bases from V and 3 from J; bases not matched to a gene: 2. Germline V gives CDR1 MNHEY, CDR2 SVGAGI. The CDR3 spans 15 residues. CDR3 residues: CASSYRGQGDYGYTF. CDR3 in DNA: TGTGCCAGCAGTTACCGGGGACAGGGGGACTATGGCTACACCTTC.

This clonotype was counted at least ten times. The V gene is TRBV20-1, the J gene TRBJ2-5, with D hard to call. From germline, CDR1 is DFQATT and CDR2 SNEGSKA (reference sequence). The V end was cut by 0 bases, the J end by 0 bases, with 11 bases between. The CDR3 loop spans 15 amino acids. The CDR3 reads CSARDPLGYQETQYF. CDR3 DNA sequence: TGCAGTGCTAGAGATCCATTGGGTTACCAAGAGACCCAGTACTTC.

This chain joins TRBV24-1 and TRBJ1-1, with D hard to call. Germline CDR1 KGHDR, CDR2 SFDVKD. This CDR3 contains 15 residues. The V and J ends lost 3 bases and 1 base respectively, with 11 bases between them. The CDR3 DNA is TGTGCCACCAGTGATCCCCTCCGTCCGAACACTGAAGCTTTCTTT. It codes for CATSDPLRPNTEAFF.

This clonotype turned up a few times. The genes are TRBV6-1 and TRBJ2-5; TRBD1 aligns across 8 bases. The junction had 10 bases not matched to a gene; V was cut back by 6 bases and J by 4 bases. Germline values: CDR1 MNHNS, CDR2 SASEGT. The CDR3 contains 15 residues. The chain's CDR3 is CASSPPGQARETQYF. DNA of the CDR3: TGTGCCAGCAGCCCTCCGGGACAGGCCCGAGAGACCCAGTACTTC.

This clonotype occurred a few times. V usage is TRBV4-1 and J usage is TRBJ1-2; a possible D gene is TRBD1 (5 bases). Trimming cost V 2 bases and J 8 bases, with 18 bases left between them. The CDR3 totals 15 residues. Germline V gene data show CDR1 as MGHRA and CDR2 as YSYEKL. Here the CDR3 reads CASSQTQVGSFGYTF. The CDR3 coding sequence is TGCGCCAGCAGCCAAACACAGGTGGGGTCGTTCGGCTACACCTTC.

This clonotype was recorded at least ten times. J is TRBJ1-1 and V is TRBV27, with a possible D match to TRBD1 (6 bases). V was clipped by 2 bases and J by 4 bases, with 17 bases between them. The germline V gene encodes CDR1 MNHEY and CDR2 SMNVEV (reference sequence). CDR3 length: 16 amino acids. CDR3 region: CASSLEFRGRVTEAFF. CDR3 coding DNA: TGTGCCAGCAGTTTAGAGTTCAGGGGTCGGGTCACTGAAGCTTTCTTT.

This clonotype was seen ten or more times. The chain is built from TRBV6-1 and TRBJ2-6; TRBD1 aligns across 9 bases. Germline loops: CDR1 MNHNS, CDR2 SASEGT. Trimming took 6 bases from V and 4 from J; bases not matched to a gene: 7. The CDR3 totals 16 residues. The chain's CDR3 is CASRDGQGIGANVLTF. The CDR3 coding sequence is TGTGCCAGCAGGGACGGACAGGGGATCGGGGCCAACGTCCTGACTTTC.

This clonotype has ten or more counts. The chain carries TRBV20-1 and TRBJ2-5; 9 nucleotides agree with TRBD1. The ends lost 0 bases at V and 5 bases at J; junction bases unmatched: 10. This CDR3 is 16 amino acids long. CDR1 is DFQATT, CDR2 SNEGSKA, per germline (reference sequence). The CDR3 nucleotides are TGCAGTGCTAGAGAACGGGACAGGGAGTTTCAGGAGACCCAGTACTTC. Its protein product is CSARERDREFQETQYF.

The V and J genes are TRBV7-2 and TRBJ1-1; 10 nucleotides match TRBD1. V was clipped by 5 bases and J by 1 base; unmatched bases: 19. Per germline, CDR1 SGHTA and CDR2 FQGNSA. The CDR3 loop spans 20 amino acids. CDR3 in amino acids: CASSRQGASVAISRNTEAFF. The CDR3 coding sequence is TGTGCCAGCAGCAGACAGGGGGCGAGTGTGGCCATATCTCGGAACACTGAAGCTTTCTTT.

DNA of the CDR3: TGTGCCAGCAGCAGACCGGGACTAGCGGAATACCAAGAGACCCAGTACTTC. Its translation is CASSRPGLAEYQETQYF. The chain uses TRBV6-2 or TRBV6-3 and TRBJ2-5, with TRBD2 matching over 11 bases. Germline loops: CDR1 MNHEY, CDR2 SVGEGT. J lost 0 bases, V lost 6 bases, and 9 bases had no gene match. CDR3 length: 17 residues.

Ten or more counts support this clonotype. The genes are TRBV7-9 and TRBJ2-7; D might be TRBD1 (5 bases). The CDR3 covers 16 residues. Between the trimmed V and J ends, which lost 4 bases and 3 bases, there was a span of 19 bases. Germline V gives CDR1 SEHNR, CDR2 FQNEAQ (reference sequence). The CDR3 loop is CASSSQTAQNLYEQYF. CDR3 bases: TGTGCCAGCAGCTCCCAGACAGCCCAGAACCTCTACGAGCAGTACTTC.

The chain combines TRBV6-1 with TRBJ2-5, with 8 bases that match TRBD1. The V gene's germline CDR1 is MNHNS and CDR2 SASEGT. CDR3 size: 15 residues. V dropped 3 bases and J dropped 4; count of bases not matched to a gene: 7. CDR3 sequence reads: CASSDRGQETETQYF. The CDR3, as DNA: TGTGCCAGCAGTGATAGGGGACAGGAAACAGAGACCCAGTACTTC.

The sample holds many counts of this clonotype. In DNA form, the CDR3 reads TGCAGCGTTGAGACCGCAGGGAGCTCTGGGGCCAACGTCCTGACTTTC. Amino acids: CSVETAGSSGANVLTF. V usage is TRBV29-1 and J usage is TRBJ2-6, with D perhaps TRBD1 or TRBD2 (5 bases each). V lost 3 bases, J lost 0 bases, and 12 bases lay in between. Germline loops: CDR1 SQVTM, CDR2 ANQGSEA. This CDR3 is 16 amino acids long.

This clonotype was counted ten times or more. This rearrangement joins TRBV6-1 to TRBJ2-7; TRBD1 or TRBD2 may be the D gene (5 bases each). The CDR3 runs 11 residues. From germline, CDR1 is MNHNS and CDR2 SASEGT. Trimming cost V 10 bases and J 7 bases, with 14 bases left between them. The CDR3 coding sequence is TGTGCCATCAGGGAGCTGCGGGAGCAGTACTTC. This gives the protein CAIRELREQYF.

This clonotype was observed at least ten times. The rearrangement uses TRBV6-1 and TRBJ2-7; 7 bases map to TRBD1. Germline CDR1 and CDR2: MNHNS and SASEGT. The V segment lost 6 bases and the J segment 1 base; nucleotides outside the gene matches: 9. The CDR3 totals 15 residues. In DNA form, the CDR3 reads TGTGCCAGCAGGTCCAGACAGGGAAATTCCTACGAGCAGTACTTC. The encoded protein is CASRSRQGNSYEQYF.

This clonotype was detected many times. The chain is built from TRBV4-1 and TRBJ2-7; 8 nucleotides line up with TRBD2. Germline V CDR1 and CDR2: MGHRA, YSYEKL. The V gene end was trimmed by 2 bases and the J gene end by 5 bases; junction bases not matched to a gene: 11. The CDR3 is made up of 16 amino acids. CDR3: CASSQITSGRRHEQYF. For the CDR3, the DNA is TGCGCCAGCAGCCAAATCACGAGCGGGAGAAGGCACGAGCAGTACTTC.